This TCR beta chain was obtained from a study of T cells in Graves' hyperthyroidism and ophthalmopathy (dated by TCRdb to about 2019). Describing the broader study: Peripheral blood samples were taken at the time of initial diagnosis, prior to any treatment. Thyroid tissue and blood T-cell repertoires from over 5 Graves' hyperthyroidism patients were also compared in the study. TCR Vbeta CDR3 sequencing of some 140 peripheral blood samples (43 ophthalmopathy, under 80 hyperthyroidism and roughly 17 progressor patients) is reported in the paper. To identify TCR V-J signatures that set the groups apart, the researchers used a discovery cohort of about a hundred patients, made up of some 41 with Graves' ophthalmopathy and some 58 with stable Graves' hyperthyroidism. The approximately 98 discovery patients were randomly divided into training and test sets at a 7:3 ratio. Following sampling, methimazole starting at 30 mg daily was given to hyperthyroidism patients, and high-dose intravenous methylprednisolone was given to ophthalmopathy patients. Whether ophthalmopathy could be predicted prospectively was tested in an independent validation cohort made up of 18 hyperthyroidism patients plus 17 patients who later progressed to ophthalmopathy.

Here is what the overall study found, with its caveats: Most expanded thyroid clonotypes (frequency above 0.001) were also detected in blood, a finding suggesting that blood repertoires may reflect thyroid immune responses. During validation, the model predicted progression to ophthalmopathy a median of approximately 7 months ahead of onset, with roughly 65% sensitivity and less than 85% specificity. No statistical method was used to fix the sample size in advance, and group allocation was not hidden from the investigators. In cross-validation, a model built on a 13 V-J signature told ophthalmopathy apart from stable hyperthyroidism with roughly 87% sensitivity and about 81% specificity, and in testing the same model reached 80%/75%.

Ophthalmopathy patients had moderately to severely active disease, with a Clinical Activity Score of 3 or more, a NOSPECS grade of 4 or more, and a disease duration of less than 3 months. The study excluded patients with uncontrolled infections, other autoimmune diseases, pregnancy or lactation. Diagnoses were established on the basis of clinical symptoms, serum thyroxine and TRAb, thyroid ultrasound, and orbital computed tomography. PBMCs were isolated from about 9.2 ml of fresh peripheral blood by Ficoll-Paque density gradient centrifugation. Trizol reagent was used to extract total RNA, and RNA quality was then checked on an Agilent 2100 Bioanalyzer. A note on this clonotype: Its cognate antigen has yet to be identified. This could be a read error, since a much larger clone is one nucleotide away.

The TCR beta CDR3 regions were amplified from RNA transcripts. A first-round RT-PCR of the TCR CDR3 used the HTBI primer set with the Qiagen OneStep RT-PCR kit. A second multiplex PCR round built the libraries, followed by size selection and purification. Sequencing of the libraries was done on an Illumina HiSeq2000 using paired-end 100 bp reads. Processing in the source paper ran as follows. SOAPnuke was used to process the raw data, removing reads that contained adapters or uncalled bases, had a mean Phred below 15, or lacked an exact match to the constant primer or identifier. COPE v1.2.5 was used to merge high-quality paired reads, and clonotypes were defined as unique nucleotide sequences. MiTCR v1.1 was used to align the clonotypes against IMGT TRBV, TRBD and TRBJ reference segments. The analysis included only V-J combinations with a frequency above 0.0001, which together covered 99% to 99.2% of the repertoires. A TCS score was defined as the ratio between F50 (clonal expansion) and ExV (chaos), using BLOSUM62-based TCRdist between CDR3 peptides within each V-J. Welch's t-statistics and random forest reduced around 550 V-J features to 13, which were used in a naive Bayes classifier (R e1071). The raw public reads went through TCRdb reprocessing: fastp at Q25, MiXCR clone calling, in-frame beta chains kept. Each entry merges the rows of one CDR3 protein and shows their most common DNA and genes. TCRdb's processing, not the authors', yielded these V and J calls. Across this sample there are 500,000 to 750,000 distinct CDR3 sequences, with approximately 14% seen only once. The biggest ten clones account for roughly 7.7% of the sample.

Germline trimming: 7 bases from V, 3 bases from J; junction bases outside gene matches: 6. Including cysteine and phenylalanine, the CDR3 has 13 amino acids. Just the 39-base CDR3 DNA is kept, in frame starting at base 1. According to the germline V gene (reference sequence), CDR1 reads DFQATT and CDR2 reads SNEGSKA. Source material: blood. The chain uses TRBV20-1 and TRBJ2-7, with 10 bases aligning to TRBD2. This receptor was taken from a woman aged 18-35 years with Graves' ophthalmopathy. The CDR3 region has the sequence CSVTASGSYEQYF. The nucleotide sequence reads TGCAGTGTAACGGCTAGCGGGAGCTACGAGCAGTACTTC.